These 26 T cell receptor beta chains were all obtained from the same sample, sequenced in a study of T cell responses to AZD1222 COVID-19 vaccine. The assay was immunoSEQ multiplex PCR, and TCRdb's table has in-frame clones only and misses some. The data show 60,000 to 75,000 clones, 70% to 90% seen once. Sequencing was performed on peripheral blood, taken 28 days after the second AZD1222 dose. These receptors all stem from an adult who received the AZD1222 COVID-19 vaccine.

The chain recombines TRBV7-7 with TRBJ2-1; maybe TRBD1 (6 bases). Trimming took 5 bases from V and 5 from J, leaving 16 bases between them. CDR1 is SSHAT and CDR2 is FNYEAQ in the germline V gene (reference sequence). The CDR3 runs 15 residues. CDR3 DNA: TGTGCCAGCAGCCCCGGGACACCTATCCACAATGAGCAGTTCTTC. This gives the protein CASSPGTPIHNEQFF.

The chain employs TRBV6-5 and TRBJ2-2, with a possible D match to TRBD2 (5 bases). V dropped 0 bases and J dropped 6 bases, with 14 bases sitting between them. The CDR3 extends over 16 amino acids. The germline V gene encodes CDR1 MNHEY and CDR2 SVGAGI. CDR3 nucleotide sequence: TGTGCCAGCAGTTACTCCCTCGTGGCTAGCTCCGGGGAGCTGTTTTTT. Translation: CASSYSLVASSGELFF.

This sequence joins TRBV19 and TRBJ2-2, with no clear D. The V and J ends lost 7 bases and 8 bases respectively, with 14 bases between them. Germline values: CDR1 LNHDA, CDR2 SQIVND (reference sequence). The CDR3 is 13 residues long. The CDR3 sequence is CASTPAGVGELFF. The CDR3 DNA is TGTGCCAGTACCCCGGCCGGAGTGGGGGAGCTGTTTTTT.

This sequence joins TRBV10-3 and TRBJ1-1; D not certain. With 6 bases removed from V and 5 bases from J, the gap between germline ends came to 10 bases. The germline V gene encodes CDR1 ENHRY and CDR2 SYGVKD. The CDR3 totals 12 residues. CDR3 sequence (DNA): TGTGCCATCAGGGGAAGTAGTACTGAAGCTTTCTTT. The encoded protein is CAIRGSSTEAFF.

The rearrangement uses TRBV19 and TRBJ1-2; D is unresolved. V was pared by 0 bases and J by 8 bases, with 13 bases between. This CDR3 contains 14 residues. The germline gives CDR1 LNHDA, CDR2 SQIVND (reference sequence). CDR3 amino acids: CASSIDLDRRGYTF. In nucleotides, the CDR3 is TGTGCCAGTAGTATAGATCTCGATCGCCGCGGCTACACCTTC.

The V gene is TRBV2, the J gene TRBJ2-5, with TRBD2 as a possible D gene (5 bases). The CDR3 loop spans 14 amino acids. V lost 7 bases to trimming and J lost 5 bases, with 17 bases between them. Germline values: CDR1 SNHLY, CDR2 FYNNEI. CDR3 nucleotide sequence: TGTGCCAGCAAAGAGGGCCGGTCGGGGGAGACCCAGTACTTC. Its protein is CASKEGRSGETQYF.

This chain links TRBV7-9 with TRBJ1-1; perhaps TRBD1 as D (5 bases). The CDR3 spans 15 residues. V dropped 0 bases and J dropped 1 base, with 9 bases sitting between them. The germline gives CDR1 SEHNR, CDR2 FQNEAQ (reference sequence). The CDR3: CASSLALGTNTEAFF. In nucleotides, the CDR3 is TGTGCCAGCAGCTTAGCGCTGGGGACGAACACTGAAGCTTTCTTT.

V gene TRBV7-3 combines with J gene TRBJ2-3; 10 bases match TRBD1. The CDR3 is made up of 15 amino acids. Trimming cost V 5 bases and J 6 bases; bases outside gene matches: 8. Germline V gives CDR1 SGHTA, CDR2 FQGTGA. In nucleotides, the CDR3 is TGTGCCAGCAGCAAGACAGGGGGCATGTTGGATACGCAGTATTTT. Its translation: CASSKTGGMLDTQYF. Variable domain in full (rest from reference TRBV7-3 and TRBJ2-3): GAGVSQTPSNKVTEKGKYVELRCDPISGHTALYWYRQSLGQGPEFLIYFQGTGAADDSGLPNDRFFAVRPEGSVSTLKIQRTERGDSAVYLCASSKTGGMLDTQYFGPGTRLTVL.

The genes are TRBV9 and TRBJ2-7, with 9 positions matching TRBD1. The CDR3 spans 16 residues. The germline V gene has CDR1 SGDLS and CDR2 YYNGEE. J gave up 6 bases and V 4 bases, and 14 bases lay outside the gene matches. Here the CDR3 reads CASSFRDDRGSSEQYF. CDR3 coding DNA: TGTGCCAGCAGCTTCCGAGACGACAGGGGGTCGTCCGAGCAGTACTTC. The full variable domain, completed using reference TRBV9 and TRBJ2-7, is DSGVTQTPKHLITATGQRVTLRCSPRSGDLSVYWYQQSLDQGLQFLIQYYNGEERAKGNILERFSAQQFPDLHSELNLSSLELGDSALYFCASSFRDDRGSSEQYFGPGTRLTVT.

This sequence joins TRBV29-1 and TRBJ2-1; no clear D. From germline, CDR1 is SQVTM and CDR2 ANQGSEA. Trimming pared 5 bases from V and 0 bases from J, leaving 8 bases between. This CDR3 has 13 residues. The CDR3 nucleotides read TGCAGCGTTCAGAGGAGCTCCTACAATGAGCAGTTCTTC. Residues: CSVQRSSYNEQFF.

This clone was seen only once. The CDR3 DNA is TGTGCCAGTAGTATAGACCCAGGGTACGGGGCCAACGTCCTGACTTTC. Protein sequence: CASSIDPGYGANVLTF. The J gene is TRBJ2-6, the V gene TRBV19; weak D call: TRBD1 (5 bases). The germline V gene has CDR1 LNHDA and CDR2 SQIVND (reference sequence). Trimming left V 0 bases short and J 4 bases short, with 10 bases between. This CDR3 spans 16 amino acids. The full variable domain, completed using reference TRBV19 and TRBJ2-6, is DGGITQSPKYLFRKEGQNVTLSCEQNLNHDAMYWYRQDPGQGLRLIYYSQIVNDFQKGDIAEGYSVSREKKESFPLTVTSAQKNPTAFYLCASSIDPGYGANVLTFGAGSRLTVL.

CDR3 sequence reads: CASSFAEGGTQYF. DNA of the CDR3: TGTGCCAGCAGTTTCGCGGAGGGTGGGACCCAGTACTTC. The V gene is TRBV28, the J gene TRBJ2-5; weak D call: TRBD2 (6 bases). Trimming took off 3 bases at V and 7 bases at J, with 12 bases between the two ends. The CDR3 has 13 amino acids. The V gene's germline CDR1 is MDHEN and CDR2 SYDVKM.

The chain carries TRBV28 and TRBJ1-2; weak D call: TRBD1 (6 bases). The CDR3 is 16 residues long. CDR1 and CDR2 (germline): MDHEN, SYDVKM. The germline V and J ends were trimmed by 2 bases and 4 bases, with 17 bases remaining between them. CDR3 protein: CASSLGGRDLGYGYTF. The CDR3, as DNA: TGTGCCAGCAGTTTAGGGGGGCGGGACCTAGGCTATGGCTACACCTTC.

The chain carries TRBV12-5 and TRBJ2-1; D not certain. CDR3 length: 13 amino acids. Germline CDR1 reads LGHNT; CDR2 reads FRNRAP. V gave up 3 bases and J gave up 10 bases, with 13 bases separating them. The CDR3 nucleotides are TGTGCTAGTGGTTTCTCCCCCCTGGGAGAGCAGTTCTTC. Amino acid sequence: CASGFSPLGEQFF.

The chain carries TRBV30 and TRBJ1-1; maybe TRBD1 (6 bases). In germline, CDR1 is GTSNPN, CDR2 SVGIG (reference sequence). Deletions cut 8 bases from V and 4 bases from J, with 11 bases between. This CDR3 has 11 residues. The CDR3 nucleotides are TGTGCCGGGGAGGGGGGCACTGAAGCTTTCTTT. Amino acids: CAGEGGTEAFF.

V is TRBV3-1 (or the pseudogene TRBV3-2) and J is TRBJ2-7, with 8 nucleotides matching TRBD2. V shed 4 bases and J 2 bases; nucleotides not matched to a gene: 4. CDR3 length equals 14 residues. Germline values: CDR1 LGHDT, CDR2 YNNKEL (reference sequence). Written as DNA, the CDR3 is TGTGCCAGCAGCCTGAGTAGCGGGACCTACGAGCAGTACTTC. Its protein is CASSLSSGTYEQYF.

The chain carries TRBV4-2 and TRBJ2-7; D unclear. V shed 4 bases and J shed 0 bases, with 10 bases lying between them. The germline gives CDR1 LGHNA, CDR2 YNFKEQ. The CDR3 contains 14 residues. CDR3 bases: TGTGCCAGCAGCCCAAGGGCAGACTCCTACGAGCAGTACTTC. Protein sequence: CASSPRADSYEQYF.

The gene calls are TRBV5-1 and TRBJ2-7, with 10 bases identical to TRBD2. Losses at the gene ends were 0 bases for V and 4 bases for J; bases not matched to a gene: 4. The CDR3 consists of 15 residues. CDR1 is SGHRS, CDR2 YFSETQ, per germline. The CDR3: CASSLGLAGVYEQYF. CDR3 sequence (DNA): TGCGCCAGCAGCTTGGGGCTAGCGGGAGTTTACGAGCAGTACTTC.

CDR3 sequence: CTSSQPTGNTEAFF. In DNA, the CDR3 is TGCACCAGCAGCCAGCCCACGGGGAACACTGAAGCTTTCTTT. The chain joins TRBV1 to TRBJ1-1. TRBV1 is described as a pseudogene. CDR3 length: 14 amino acids.

The chain carries TRBV28 and TRBJ1-5, with a possible D match to TRBD1 (6 bases). The CDR3 contains 13 residues. Per the germline V gene, CDR1 is MDHEN and CDR2 is SYDVKM. V was trimmed by 7 bases and J by 6 bases, leaving 13 bases between them. The CDR3 is CASITGSAQPQHF. The CDR3 DNA reads TGTGCCAGCATCACAGGGTCGGCTCAGCCCCAGCATTTT.

The chain carries TRBV30 and TRBJ1-1; tentative D call: TRBD1 (5 bases). Germline lookup yields CDR1 GTSNPN and CDR2 SVGIG (reference sequence). Deletions cut 4 bases from V and 6 bases from J, with 18 bases between. CDR3 length: 14 amino acids. CDR3 DNA: TGTGCCTGGAAGCGGGGCCCTCGAGCCGCTGAAGCTTTCTTT. This encodes CAWKRGPRAAEAFF.

The genes are TRBV2 and TRBJ2-7, with TRBD2 matching over 11 bases. This CDR3 spans 13 amino acids. After removal of 7 bases from V and 3 bases from J, the junction contained 2 bases not matched to a gene. Germline lookup yields CDR1 SNHLY and CDR2 FYNNEI. CDR3 coding DNA: TGTGCCAGCAAAGGGACTAGCGGCTACGAGCAGTACTTC. It specifies CASKGTSGYEQYF.

This chain uses TRBV6-5 with TRBJ2-7; 8 bases align to TRBD1. This CDR3 is 15 amino acids long. After removal of 6 bases from V and 5 bases from J, the junction contained 12 bases not matched to a gene. Germline assignment: CDR1 MNHEY and CDR2 SVGAGI. The CDR3 DNA reads TGTGCCAGCAGGTCGGGACAGGTGGTTGGTCACGAGCAGTACTTC. It yields the protein CASRSGQVVGHEQYF.

This chain connects TRBV10-1 to TRBJ1-3, with no clear D. Looked up from germline, CDR1 is WNHNN and CDR2 is SYGVQD (reference sequence). The CDR3 consists of 12 residues. V shed 0 bases and J shed 11 bases, with 8 bases lying between them. As DNA, the CDR3 is TGCGCCAGCAGTGAGTCGAAGGAGGCCATATATTTT. It codes for CASSESKEAIYF.

The chain combines TRBV27 with TRBJ1-3, with TRBD1 as a possible D gene (6 bases). CDR1 is MNHEY, CDR2 SMNVEV, per germline (reference sequence). Trimming stripped 5 bases from V and 2 bases from J, with 7 bases between. There are 13 residues in the CDR3. The CDR3 reads CASSTGTGNTIYF. In DNA, the CDR3 is TGTGCCAGCAGTACAGGGACTGGAAACACCATATATTTT.

The chain combines TRBV4-3 with TRBJ2-7, with 9 bases identical to TRBD1. The V gene's germline CDR1 is LGHNA and CDR2 YSLEER. Trimming at V came to 1 base and at J to 6 bases, leaving 7 bases not matched to a gene. CDR3 length: 15 residues. The CDR3 DNA reads as TGCGCCAGCAGCCAAGGAAACAGGGGGCAGGGCGAGCAGTACTTC. Amino acid sequence: CASSQGNRGQGEQYF.